This passage covers 20 T cell receptor beta chains from one sample sequenced in a study of CD4+ T cells in melanoma. Generated by immunoSEQ multiplex PCR, the TCRdb table keeps only in-frame clones and is missing some. The sample holds about 55,000 clones, roughly two thirds seen once. The sequenced sample consisted of tumor tissue. These receptors all stem from a human donor with melanoma.

The chain combines TRBV2 with TRBJ1-5; D remains ambiguous. CDR1 is SNHLY and CDR2 is FYNNEI in the germline V gene. Trimming pared 10 bases from V and 5 bases from J, leaving 12 bases between. This CDR3 is built from 12 residues. The CDR3 loop is CATSQQDQPQHF. CDR3 DNA sequence: TGTGCCACCTCTCAGCAGGATCAGCCCCAGCATTTT.

The gene calls are TRBV25-1 and TRBJ1-1; tentatively, D is TRBD1 (6 bases). Germline CDR1 is MGHDK and CDR2 is SYGVNS. Trimming removed 6 bases from V and 6 bases from J, with 20 bases in between. This CDR3 comprises 15 residues. The CDR3 loop is CASRSAFRGHAEAFF. CDR3 DNA sequence: TGTGCCAGCAGGTCTGCATTCCGGGGGCATGCTGAAGCTTTCTTT.

This clone was found a few times. This chain joins TRBV7-9 and TRBJ2-3, with D perhaps matching TRBD1 or TRBD2 (6 bases each). From germline, CDR1 is SEHNR and CDR2 FQNEAQ (reference sequence). Trimming pared 6 bases from V and 0 bases from J, leaving 16 bases between. The CDR3 has 16 residues. The CDR3 coding sequence is TGTGCCAGCAGTCCCCCCCGGGGGCCTAGCACAGATACGCAGTATTTT. Amino acids: CASSPPRGPSTDTQYF.

This clone was counted between two and nine times. CDR3 bases: TGCAGCGTTAGAGGGGGCGCGGGTGAAGCTTTCTTT. It encodes CSVRGGAGEAFF. The chain couples TRBV29-1 to TRBJ1-1; 7 nucleotides align to TRBD1. The germline V gene encodes CDR1 SQVTM and CDR2 ANQGSEA. Trimming took 5 bases from V and 7 from J; bases not matched to a gene: 7. The CDR3 sequence is 12 residues long.

The CDR3: CASSPGGTEIATNEKLFF. The CDR3 DNA sequence: TGTGCCAGCAGCCCCGGGGGGACAGAAATCGCAACTAATGAAAAACTGTTTTTT. V usage is TRBV11-2 and J usage is TRBJ1-4; 7 bases are shared with TRBD1. The CDR3 sequence is 18 residues long. In germline, CDR1 is SGHAT, CDR2 FQNNGV. Trimming took 5 bases from V and 0 from J; bases not matched to a gene: 12.

This clone was picked up one time. J is TRBJ2-7 and V is TRBV18; D might be TRBD2 (7 bases). Germline V CDR1 and CDR2: KGHSH, LQKENI. V gave up 2 bases and J gave up 2 bases, with 22 bases separating them. This CDR3 spans 18 amino acids. CDR3 coding DNA: TGTGCCAGCTCACCAGAAGGGGGGGGCGAAATCTTTCCCTACGAGCAGTACTTC. As protein: CASSPEGGGEIFPYEQYF. Full variable domain (outside the CDR3, taken from reference TRBV18 and TRBJ2-7): NAGVMQNPRHLVRRRGQEARLRCSPMKGHSHVYWYRQLPEEGLKFMVYLQKENIIDESGMPKERFSAEFPKEGPSILRIQQVVRGDSAAYFCASSPEGGGEIFPYEQYFGPGTRLTVT.

V usage is TRBV6-6 and J usage is TRBJ2-7, with D perhaps matching TRBD1 or TRBD2 (5 bases each). Germline values: CDR1 MNHNY, CDR2 SVGAGI (reference sequence). The CDR3 totals 13 residues. The V end lost 4 bases, the J end lost 2 bases, and 9 bases lay between the germline ends. CDR3 region: CASSLGVPYEQYF. CDR3 bases: TGTGCCAGCAGTTTGGGGGTCCCCTACGAGCAGTACTTC.

The chain combines TRBV18 with TRBJ1-2, with D maybe TRBD1 (5 bases). CDR1 and CDR2 (germline): KGHSH, LQKENI. With 6 bases removed from V and 7 bases from J, the gap between germline ends came to 18 bases. The CDR3 extends over 14 amino acids. The CDR3 is CASSQGGPQGGYTF. CDR3 DNA sequence: TGTGCCAGCTCGCAGGGCGGGCCCCAAGGTGGCTACACCTTC.

The CDR3, as DNA: TGCGCCAGCGGGGGGCTAAATGTCTACGAGCAGTACTTC. This gives the protein CASGGLNVYEQYF. The chain recombines TRBV10-1 with TRBJ2-7; D may correspond to TRBD1 or TRBD2 (6 bases each). The length of the CDR3 is 13 residues. The germline V and J ends were trimmed by 8 bases and 3 bases, with 14 bases remaining between them. From germline, CDR1 is WNHNN and CDR2 SYGVQD (reference sequence).

The gene calls are TRBV7-2 and TRBJ2-2; D ambiguous. V dropped 5 bases and J dropped 2 bases, with 9 bases sitting between them. CDR1 and CDR2 (germline): SGHTA, FQGNSA. The CDR3 runs 14 residues. The CDR3 coding sequence is TGTGCCAGCAGCCCCGGCCTAAACACCGGGGAGCTGTTTTTT. Its translation: CASSPGLNTGELFF.

This clone showed up just a few times. The chain joins TRBV7-2 to TRBJ2-1; D is possibly TRBD2 (7 bases). In germline, CDR1 is SGHTA, CDR2 FQGNSA. The CDR3 length is 14 residues. The V end lost 5 bases, the J end lost 9 bases, and 17 bases lay between the germline ends. CDR3 protein: CASSGNGGASEQFF. CDR3 nucleotides: TGTGCCAGCAGCGGGAATGGGGGGGCATCTGAGCAGTTCTTC.

Ten or more counts support this clone. The same CDR3 arises from other DNA sequences in this sample as well. This chain uses TRBV5-5 with TRBJ1-6; D gene unclear. The CDR3 length is 17 residues. Trimming took 0 bases from V and 0 from J, leaving 10 bases between them. Germline lookup yields CDR1 SGHKS and CDR2 YYEKEE (reference sequence). CDR3 sequence: CASSLEVRSSYNSPLHF. The CDR3 nucleotides read TGTGCCAGCAGCTTGGAGGTCAGAAGCTCCTATAATTCACCCCTCCACTTT. Drawing the rest from reference TRBV5-5 and TRBJ1-6, the complete variable domain is DAGVTQSPTHLIKTRGQQVTLRCSPISGHKSVSWYQQVLGQGPQFIFQYYEKEERGRGNFPDRFSARQFPNYSSELNVNALLLGDSALYLCASSLEVRSSYNSPLHFGNGTRLTVT.

The V and J genes are TRBV13 and TRBJ1-4, with 7 nucleotides matching TRBD1. Trimming at V came to 5 bases and at J to 8 bases, leaving 14 bases not matched to a gene. The length of the CDR3 is 16 residues. CDR1 and CDR2 from the germline V gene are PRHDT and FYEKMQ (reference sequence). CDR3 sequence reads: CASSQRQGRRREKLFF. Written as DNA, the CDR3 is TGTGCCAGCAGCCAAAGACAGGGACGAAGGAGGGAAAAACTGTTTTTT.

V is TRBV10-3 and J is TRBJ1-2, with D possibly TRBD1 on 6 matching bases. Trimming took 7 bases from V and 6 from J, leaving 15 bases between them. Germline CDR1 reads ENHRY; CDR2 reads SYGVKD. The CDR3 sequence is 13 residues long. The CDR3 DNA reads TGTGCCATCAAAAGGGACGGGGGCGATGGCTACACCTTC. This sequence encodes CAIKRDGGDGYTF.

This clone appeared a few times. V and J are TRBV4-1 and TRBJ1-6; possibly TRBD1 for D (5 bases). This CDR3 contains 13 residues. Germline CDR1 reads MGHRA; CDR2 reads YSYEKL. Trimming took 5 bases from V and 8 from J, leaving 10 bases between them. CDR3 in amino acids: CASSLSRDSPLHF. DNA for the CDR3: TGCGCCAGCAGCTTGTCCAGGGATTCACCCCTCCACTTT.

CDR3 coding DNA: TGTGCCAGCAGCCGGAGACAGGGAGGTTACACCGGGGAGCTGTTTTTT. Its protein is CASSRRQGGYTGELFF. The chain joins TRBV7-9 to TRBJ2-2; D perhaps matches TRBD1 (7 bases). The CDR3 runs to 16 residues. V was trimmed by 5 bases and J by 3 bases, leaving 16 bases between them. From germline, CDR1 is SEHNR and CDR2 FQNEAQ (reference sequence).

Comment on this clone: At the DNA level, this CDR3 is encoded by other sequences in the same sample as well. The V and J genes are TRBV7-3 and TRBJ1-2; TRBD1 might be the D (6 bases). Per germline, CDR1 SGHTA and CDR2 FQGTGA. Between the trimmed V and J ends, which lost 0 bases and 5 bases, there was a span of 7 bases. CDR3 length: 13 amino acids. CDR3 loop: CASSLTGGYGYTF. The DNA of the CDR3 is TGTGCCAGCAGCTTAACAGGGGGGTATGGCTACACCTTC.

V usage is TRBV19 and J usage is TRBJ1-3, with 8 bases identical to TRBD1. Germline V lookup: CDR1 LNHDA, CDR2 SQIVND (reference sequence). The junction had 5 bases not matched to a gene; V was cut back by 5 bases and J by 2 bases. This CDR3 is built from 15 residues. CDR3 DNA sequence: TGTGCCAGTAGTCCCCGGACAGGGACTGGAAACACCATATATTTT. Encoded protein: CASSPRTGTGNTIYF.

The chain combines TRBV6-6 with TRBJ2-2; D ambiguous. Between the trimmed V and J ends, which lost 5 bases and 5 bases, there was a span of 12 bases. This CDR3 comprises 14 residues. Germline V gene sequence: CDR1 MNHNY, CDR2 SVGAGI (reference sequence). The CDR3 bases are TGTGCCAGCAGTAAAACGAGTGAGACCGGGGAGCTGTTTTTT. It yields the protein CASSKTSETGELFF.

In this sample, this clone turned up once. V and J are TRBV7-8 and TRBJ2-1; perhaps TRBD2 as D (5 bases). Trimming shortened V by 5 bases and J by 2 bases, and 16 bases separated the two germline ends. The CDR3 has 16 amino acids. The V gene's germline CDR1 is SGHVS and CDR2 FQNEAQ. The CDR3 bases are TGTGCCAGCAGCCCAGGTCGGACTCGAACCTACAATGAGCAGTTCTTC. Translation gives CASSPGRTRTYNEQFF.